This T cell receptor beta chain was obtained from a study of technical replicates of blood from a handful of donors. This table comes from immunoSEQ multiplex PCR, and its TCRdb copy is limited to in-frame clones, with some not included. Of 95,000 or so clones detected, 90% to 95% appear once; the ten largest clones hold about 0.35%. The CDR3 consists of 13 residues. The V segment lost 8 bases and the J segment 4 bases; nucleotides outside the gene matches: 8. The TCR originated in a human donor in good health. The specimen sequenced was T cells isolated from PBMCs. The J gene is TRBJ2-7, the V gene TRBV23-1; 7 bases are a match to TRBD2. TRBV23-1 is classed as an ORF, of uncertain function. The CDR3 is CASGVGRAYEQYF. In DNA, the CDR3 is TGCGCCAGCGGAGTTGGGAGGGCTTACGAGCAGTACTTC.